The present T cell receptor (beta chain) was sequenced within a study of cytomegalovirus exposure and HLA in healthy donors. The PCR used 60 Vbeta and 13 Jbeta primers. Clones were read by immunoSEQ multiplex PCR, and TCRdb kept only the in-frame ones, dropping some. Of about 170,000 clones detected, 80% appear once; the ten largest clones hold just over 4.5%. Overall study findings and caveats: The authors considered a cluster of highly shared sequence variants likely to be a sequencing artifact.

With V trimmed by 0 bases and J by 8 bases, 7 bases remained unmatched. CDR3 length: 15 amino acids. The germline V gene has CDR1 LGHNA and CDR2 YNFKEQ. A few counts support this clone. What it binds is unknown. This chain links TRBV4-2 with TRBJ1-2, with 9 bases aligning to TRBD1. The sequenced sample consisted of PBMCs. This TCR was recovered from a woman between 45 and 60 years old in good health and CMV-seropositive. The CDR3 DNA follows: TGTGCCAGCAGCCAAGATGGTGGGACAGGGAAGGGCTACACCTTC. This sequence encodes CASSQDGGTGKGYTF.